This T cell receptor beta chain was identified in a study of shared clonotypes between healthy human individuals. V lost 0 bases, J lost 1 base, and 0 bases stayed unmatched. This CDR3 is built from 17 residues. Germline V gene data show CDR1 as SGDLS and CDR2 as YYNGEE. Amplification in unsorted PBMC replicate PCRs started from about 320 ng DNA, which equals about 30,000 T cell genomes. The table came from immunoSEQ multiplex PCR; TCRdb's copy has only in-frame clones and leaves some out. The sample shows roughly 500,000 clones, 79% of them seen only once. The specimen was PBMCs. The chain couples TRBV9 to TRBJ2-3; 15 nucleotides align to TRBD2. The sequence derives from a woman between 40 and 50 years old in good health. Some clones in this sample may be carry-over from other donors' samples. CDR3 DNA: TGTGCCAGCAGCGTAGGGACTAGCGGGAGGGGCACAGATACGCAGTATTTT. Amino acids: CASSVGTSGRGTDTQYF.